The 21 T cell receptor beta chains listed next were all sequenced from one sample in a study of regulatory T cells in long-lasting Graves disease. Time point meaning: persistent/refractory GD, antithyroid drugs over 5 years with positive TRAb. Scientists built the TCR library using RNA that was extracted from PBMCs. TCR beta libraries were built with iRepertoire HTBI primers and Arm-PCR of CDR3 regions. TCRdb reanalysed the multiplex PCR reads using MiXCR and keeps one entry per CDR3 protein. This sample yields about 420,000 distinct CDR3 sequences, of which about a quarter are seen a single time; about a quarter belongs to the top ten. Specimen: peripheral blood mononuclear cells (PBMCs), collected when the disease was refractory, from a patient treated with antithyroid drugs. The receptors here all came from a female donor with Graves disease.

This clonotype was seen at least ten times. The V call is TRBV2, the J call TRBJ1-5; a possible D gene is TRBD1 (6 bases). This CDR3 region has 16 residues. The V gene's germline CDR1 is SNHLY and CDR2 FYNNEI. Trimming left V 1 base short and J 6 bases short, with 16 bases between. CDR3 protein: CASSEGRRGGGQPQHF. The DNA of the CDR3 is TGTGCCAGCAGTGAAGGCCGGAGGGGGGGCGGTCAGCCCCAGCATTTT. Filled out from reference TRBV2 and TRBJ1-5, the complete variable domain reads EPEVTQTPSHQVTQMGQEVILRCVPISNHLYFYWYRQILGQKVEFLVSFYNNEISEKSEIFDDQFSVERPDGSNFTLKIRSTKLEDSAMYFCASSEGRRGGGQPQHFGDGTRLSIL.

This clonotype was counted between two and nine times. The genes are TRBV6-1 and TRBJ1-2; the D is unclear. This CDR3 is built from 12 residues. V lost 6 bases to trimming and J lost 5 bases, with 10 bases between them. Germline assignment: CDR1 MNHNS and CDR2 SASEGT. The CDR3 sequence: CASSPVLYGYTF. The CDR3 region has the DNA TGTGCCAGCAGCCCGGTGCTATATGGCTACACCTTC.

This clonotype was found a few times. The chain carries TRBV5-1 and TRBJ2-2; D is undetermined. This CDR3 region has 14 residues. V lost 1 base and J lost 5, with 9 bases in between. Per the germline V gene, CDR1 is SGHRS and CDR2 is YFSETQ. CDR3 loop: CASSLSARTGELFF. The CDR3 DNA reads TGCGCCAGCAGCTTGTCAGCAAGGACCGGGGAGCTGTTTTTT. The full variable domain, completed using reference TRBV5-1 and TRBJ2-2, is KAGVTQTPRYLIKTRGQQVTLSCSPISGHRSVSWYQQTPGQGLQFLFEYFSETQRNKGNFPGRFSGRQFSNSRSEMNVSTLELGDSALYLCASSLSARTGELFFGEGSRLTVL.

This clonotype came up once. The germline gene is not matched at one end of the junction; a read error may be the cause. The rearrangement joins TRBV28 to TRBJ1-1; D gene unclear. The CDR3 runs to 12 residues. Germline V gene data show CDR1 as MDHEN and CDR2 as SYDVKM. In DNA, the CDR3 is TGTGCCAGCAGCGAATTGTCCAGAAGGGCTCTCTTT. Its translation is CASSELSRRALF. Complete variable domain (other parts from reference TRBV28 and TRBJ1-1): DVKVTQSSRYLVKRTGEKVFLECVQDMDHENMFWYRQDPGLGLRLIYFSYDVKMKEKGDIPEGYSVSREKKERFSLILESASTNQTSMYLCASSELSRRALFGQGTRLTVV.

This clonotype was picked up a small number of times. The chain combines TRBV7-8 with TRBJ1-1; 7 nucleotides agree with TRBD1. Germline lookup yields CDR1 SGHVS and CDR2 FQNEAQ. The CDR3 consists of 15 residues. Trimming took 7 bases from V and 0 from J; bases not matched to a gene: 8. The DNA of the CDR3 is TGTGCCAGCACCCAGACAGGGCTCATGAACACTGAAGCTTTCTTT. Amino acid sequence: CASTQTGLMNTEAFF.

This clonotype was seen at least ten times. The chain employs TRBV6-1 and TRBJ1-2; 7 bases fit TRBD1. The CDR3 consists of 15 residues. CDR1 and CDR2 (germline): MNHNS, SASEGT. V was pared by 1 base and J by 5 bases, with 7 bases of the junction left unmatched. DNA of the CDR3: TGTGCCAGCAGTGAAGGACAGGGCCTCTGGTATGGCTACACCTTC. It yields the protein CASSEGQGLWYGYTF.

Only a few counts were recorded for this clonotype. The chain links TRBV7-8 to TRBJ2-7, with 10 positions matching TRBD1. The CDR3 is 12 residues long. Looked up from germline, CDR1 is SGHVS and CDR2 is FQNEAQ. Unmatched junction bases numbered 2, after V lost 8 bases and J lost 4 bases. DNA for the CDR3: TGTGCCAGCGGGACAGGGGTGTACGAGCAGTACTTC. The encoded protein is CASGTGVYEQYF.

The genes are TRBV19 and TRBJ1-2; 9 bases align to TRBD1. The CDR3 is made up of 14 amino acids. CDR1 LNHDA and CDR2 SQIVND come from the germline V gene (reference sequence). After removal of 6 bases from V and 4 bases from J, the junction contained 6 bases not matched to a gene. CDR3 in amino acids: CASSGTGRGYGYTF. The CDR3 region has the DNA TGTGCCAGTAGCGGGACAGGGAGAGGCTATGGCTACACCTTC.

This clonotype occurred many times. The chain's CDR3 is CASSGSGSSYEQYF. CDR3 in DNA: TGTGCCAGCAGTGGCTCGGGATCATCCTACGAGCAGTACTTC. This chain connects TRBV12-3 or TRBV12-4 to TRBJ2-7, with a tentative D call TRBD2 (5 bases). The CDR3 covers 14 residues. V lost 5 bases and J 1 base, leaving 12 bases between the germline ends.

This clonotype was seen only a few times. The V and J genes are TRBV12-3 or TRBV12-4 and TRBJ2-7; D gene unclear. V dropped 3 bases and J dropped 1 base, with 7 bases sitting between them. The CDR3 extends over 13 amino acids. CDR3 sequence (DNA): TGTGCCAGCAGTTTTCTAGAGTCCTACGAGCAGTACTTC. Translated, it gives CASSFLESYEQYF.

Comment on this clonotype: Because the CDR3 is missing its conserved closing phenylalanine or tryptophan, this is likely a read error. The rearrangement joins TRBV6-1 to TRBJ2-2, with D uncertain. Germline V lookup: CDR1 MNHNS, CDR2 SASEGT. The V gene lost 5 bases and the J gene lost 3 bases, with 7 bases spanning the gap. The CDR3 sequence is 13 residues long. The CDR3 sequence is CASSHWHTGELFS. CDR3 nucleotide sequence: TGTGCCAGCAGTCATTGGCACACCGGGGAGCTGTTTTCT.

The chain employs TRBV7-3 and TRBJ2-5, with 8 bases identical to TRBD2. The junction had 10 bases not matched to a gene; V was cut back by 5 bases and J by 5 bases. Looked up from germline, CDR1 is SGHTA and CDR2 is FQGTGA. This CDR3 contains 15 residues. The CDR3 protein is CASSPTGGELETQYF. CDR3 bases: TGTGCCAGCAGCCCCACGGGGGGGGAATTGGAGACCCAGTACTTC.

This clonotype was found many times. The chain recombines TRBV20-1 with TRBJ1-1; 7 bases map to TRBD1. V lost 0 bases to trimming and J lost 0 bases; unmatched junction nucleotides: 4. The CDR3 loop spans 15 amino acids. Germline CDR1 and CDR2: DFQATT and SNEGSKA (reference sequence). CDR3 bases: TGCAGTGCTAGAGAGCACAGGGGTCTGAACACTGAAGCTTTCTTT. It codes for CSAREHRGLNTEAFF.

This clonotype was seen only a few times. This chain links TRBV13 with TRBJ1-6; weak D call: TRBD1 (5 bases). Germline CDR1 is PRHDT and CDR2 is FYEKMQ (reference sequence). V dropped 2 bases and J dropped 9 bases, with 14 bases sitting between them. The CDR3 sequence is 15 residues long. CDR3 loop: CASSLRQFRSSPLHF. The CDR3 DNA reads as TGTGCCAGCAGCTTACGACAGTTTCGTAGTTCACCCCTCCACTTT.

A few counts support this clonotype. V gene TRBV5-1 combines with J gene TRBJ1-1; 9 nucleotides match TRBD1. The germline gives CDR1 SGHRS, CDR2 YFSETQ. V trimming: 3 bases; J trimming: 3 bases; junction bases outside the gene matches: 3. CDR3 length equals 14 residues. The CDR3, as DNA: TGCGCCAGCAGCTCGGACAGGGGTTACACTGAAGCTTTCTTT. It encodes CASSSDRGYTEAFF. Based on the CDR3 plus reference TRBV5-1 and TRBJ1-1, the full variable domain is KAGVTQTPRYLIKTRGQQVTLSCSPISGHRSVSWYQQTPGQGLQFLFEYFSETQRNKGNFPGRFSGRQFSNSRSEMNVSTLELGDSALYLCASSSDRGYTEAFFGQGTRLTVV.

As concerns this clonotype: A read error may be the cause here, since a much bigger clone is one base away. The rearrangement joins TRBV28 to TRBJ1-6; D unclear. This CDR3 contains 12 residues. V was clipped by 8 bases and J by 14 bases, with 16 bases between them. CDR1 MDHEN and CDR2 SYDVKM come from the germline V gene. The CDR3 spells CASHDEDRTLHF. The CDR3 region has the DNA TGTGCCAGCCATGACGAAGACCGTACCCTCCACTTT.

V and J are TRBV30 and TRBJ1-1; no clear D. Trimming stripped 0 bases from V and 10 bases from J, with 12 bases between. Per germline, CDR1 GTSNPN and CDR2 SVGIG (reference sequence). The CDR3 totals 12 residues. The CDR3 sequence: CAWSVTGVGAFF. In nucleotides, the CDR3 is TGTGCCTGGAGTGTTACGGGAGTAGGAGCTTTCTTT.

This clonotype was counted many times. The chain links TRBV27 to TRBJ1-2; the match to TRBD1 covers 8 bases. Germline CDR1 and CDR2: MNHEY and SMNVEV (reference sequence). The CDR3 is made up of 13 amino acids. The junction had 6 bases not matched to a gene; V was cut back by 8 bases and J by 4 bases. CDR3 sequence reads: CASGWGTGYGYTF. The DNA of the CDR3 is TGTGCCAGCGGATGGGGGACAGGCTATGGCTACACCTTC.

This clonotype came up many times. The rearrangement uses TRBV12-3 or TRBV12-4 and TRBJ2-5; 7 bases fit TRBD1. This CDR3 has 13 residues. With V trimmed by 5 bases and J by 5 bases, 5 bases remained unmatched. CDR3 DNA: TGTGCCAGCAGTCTCGGGACAGTCGAGACCCAGTACTTC. This sequence encodes CASSLGTVETQYF.

This clonotype was detected only a few times. The CDR3 reads CASSKSGRSSYEQYF. DNA for the CDR3: TGTGCCAGTAGTAAAAGCGGGAGGAGCTCCTACGAGCAGTACTTC. The V gene is TRBV19, the J gene TRBJ2-7, with 9 bases matching TRBD2. J lost 0 bases, V lost 4 bases, and 4 bases had no gene match. Germline V gene lookup returns CDR1 LNHDA and CDR2 SQIVND (reference sequence). CDR3 length: 15 residues. The whole variable domain, remainder taken from reference TRBV19 and TRBJ2-7, is DGGITQSPKYLFRKEGQNVTLSCEQNLNHDAMYWYRQDPGQGLRLIYYSQIVNDFQKGDIAEGYSVSREKKESFPLTVTSAQKNPTAFYLCASSKSGRSSYEQYFGPGTRLTVT.

The sample holds a few counts of this clonotype. The chain combines TRBV18 with TRBJ1-2; D is undetermined. The CDR3 covers 13 residues. V was trimmed by 0 bases and J by 5 bases, leaving 7 bases between them. CDR1 and CDR2 (germline): KGHSH, LQKENI. DNA for the CDR3: TGTGCCAGCTCACCACCGACCTTGTATGGCTACACCTTC. Translated: CASSPPTLYGYTF.